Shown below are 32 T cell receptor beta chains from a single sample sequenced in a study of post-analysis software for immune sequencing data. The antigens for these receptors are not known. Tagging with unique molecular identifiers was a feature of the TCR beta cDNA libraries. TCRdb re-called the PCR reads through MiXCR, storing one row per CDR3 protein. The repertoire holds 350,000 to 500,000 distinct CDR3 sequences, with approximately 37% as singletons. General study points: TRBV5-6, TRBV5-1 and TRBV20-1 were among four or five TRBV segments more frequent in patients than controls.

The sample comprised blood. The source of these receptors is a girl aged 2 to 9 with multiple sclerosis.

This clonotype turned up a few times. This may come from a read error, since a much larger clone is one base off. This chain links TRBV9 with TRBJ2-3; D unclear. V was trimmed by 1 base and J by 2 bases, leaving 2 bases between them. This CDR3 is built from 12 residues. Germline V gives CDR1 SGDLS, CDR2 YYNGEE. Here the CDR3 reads CASSVNTDTQYF. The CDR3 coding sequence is TGTGCCAGCAGCGTAAACACAGATACGCAGTATTTT.

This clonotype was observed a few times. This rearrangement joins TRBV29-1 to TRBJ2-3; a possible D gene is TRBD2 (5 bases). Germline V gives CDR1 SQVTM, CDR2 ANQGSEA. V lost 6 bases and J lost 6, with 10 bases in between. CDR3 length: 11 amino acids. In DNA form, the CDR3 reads TGCAGCGTCCTCACGGGGGATACGCAGTATTTT. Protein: CSVLTGDTQYF.

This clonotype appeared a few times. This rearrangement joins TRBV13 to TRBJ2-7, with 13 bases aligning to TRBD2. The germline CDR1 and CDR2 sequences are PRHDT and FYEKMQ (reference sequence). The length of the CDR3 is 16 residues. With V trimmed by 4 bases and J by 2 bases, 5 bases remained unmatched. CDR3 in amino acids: CASSWTSGSIPYEQYF. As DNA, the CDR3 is TGTGCCAGCAGCTGGACTAGCGGGAGTATCCCCTACGAGCAGTACTTC.

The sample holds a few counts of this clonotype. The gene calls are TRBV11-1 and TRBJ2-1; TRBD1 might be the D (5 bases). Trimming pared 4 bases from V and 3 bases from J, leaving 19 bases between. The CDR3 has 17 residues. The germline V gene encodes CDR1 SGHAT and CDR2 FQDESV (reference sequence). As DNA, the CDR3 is TGTGCCAGCAGCTCCCCGGCGAAGGGGCTTATCTACAATGAGCAGTTCTTC. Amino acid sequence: CASSSPAKGLIYNEQFF.

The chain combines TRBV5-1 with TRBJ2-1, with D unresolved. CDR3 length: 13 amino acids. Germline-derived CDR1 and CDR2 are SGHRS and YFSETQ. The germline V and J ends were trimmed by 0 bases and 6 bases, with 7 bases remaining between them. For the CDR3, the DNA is TGCGCCAGCAGCTTGGGGGTCTTCAATGAGCAGTTCTTC. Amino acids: CASSLGVFNEQFF.

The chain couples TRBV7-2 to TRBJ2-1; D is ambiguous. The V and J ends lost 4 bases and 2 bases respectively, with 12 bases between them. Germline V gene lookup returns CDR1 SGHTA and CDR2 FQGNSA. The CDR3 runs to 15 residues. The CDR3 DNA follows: TGTGCCAGCAGCTCGAGCCTTCTTACCTACAATGAGCAGTTCTTC. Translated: CASSSSLLTYNEQFF.

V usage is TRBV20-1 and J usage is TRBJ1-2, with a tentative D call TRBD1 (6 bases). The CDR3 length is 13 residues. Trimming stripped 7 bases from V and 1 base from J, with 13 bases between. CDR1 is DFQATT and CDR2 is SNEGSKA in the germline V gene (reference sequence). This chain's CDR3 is CSGWTENNYGYTF. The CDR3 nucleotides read TGCAGTGGGTGGACAGAGAATAACTATGGCTACACCTTC.

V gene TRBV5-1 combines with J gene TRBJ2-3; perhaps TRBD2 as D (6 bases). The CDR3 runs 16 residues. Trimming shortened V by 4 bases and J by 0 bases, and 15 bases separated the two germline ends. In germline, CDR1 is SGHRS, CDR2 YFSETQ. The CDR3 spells CASSEAGGTSTDTQYF. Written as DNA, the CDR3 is TGCGCCAGCAGCGAAGCGGGCGGGACTAGCACAGATACGCAGTATTTT.

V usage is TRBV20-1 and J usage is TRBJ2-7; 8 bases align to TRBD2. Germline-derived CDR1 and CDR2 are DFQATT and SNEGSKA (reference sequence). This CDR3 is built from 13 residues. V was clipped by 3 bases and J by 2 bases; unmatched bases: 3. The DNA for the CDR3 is TGCAGTGCTAGTCGGCGGGAGGCCTACGAGCAGTACTTC. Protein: CSASRREAYEQYF.

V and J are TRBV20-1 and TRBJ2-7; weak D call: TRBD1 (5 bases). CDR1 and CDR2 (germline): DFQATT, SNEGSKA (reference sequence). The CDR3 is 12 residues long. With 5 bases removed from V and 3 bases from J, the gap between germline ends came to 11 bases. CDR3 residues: CSAYGHGYEQYF. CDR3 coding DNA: TGCAGTGCTTACGGACACGGCTACGAGCAGTACTTC.

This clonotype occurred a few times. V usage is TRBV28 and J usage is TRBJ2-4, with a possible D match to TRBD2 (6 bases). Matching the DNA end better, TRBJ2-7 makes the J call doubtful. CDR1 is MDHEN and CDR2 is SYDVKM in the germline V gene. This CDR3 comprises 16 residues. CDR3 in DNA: TGTGCCAGCAGCCTGGTGTTTGAGGGCAGGGAGGACGAGCAGTACTTC. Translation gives CASSLVFEGREDEQYF.

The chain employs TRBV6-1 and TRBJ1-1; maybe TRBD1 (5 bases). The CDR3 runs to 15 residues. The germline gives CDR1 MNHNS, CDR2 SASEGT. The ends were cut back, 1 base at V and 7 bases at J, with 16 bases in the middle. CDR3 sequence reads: CASSEVWQGSGEAFF. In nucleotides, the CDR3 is TGTGCCAGCAGTGAAGTTTGGCAGGGCTCGGGTGAAGCTTTCTTT.

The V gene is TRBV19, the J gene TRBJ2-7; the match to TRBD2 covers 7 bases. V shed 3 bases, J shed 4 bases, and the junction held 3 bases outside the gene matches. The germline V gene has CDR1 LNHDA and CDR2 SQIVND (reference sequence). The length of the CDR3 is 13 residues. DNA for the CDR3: TGTGCCAGTAGTATGGGGAGGGTGTACGAGCAGTACTTC. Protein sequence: CASSMGRVYEQYF.

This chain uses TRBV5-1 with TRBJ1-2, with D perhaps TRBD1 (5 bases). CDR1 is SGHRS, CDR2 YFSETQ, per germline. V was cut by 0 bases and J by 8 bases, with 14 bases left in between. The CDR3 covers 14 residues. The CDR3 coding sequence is TGCGCCAGCAGCTTGGAGGTCAGGGAAAGCGGCTACACCTTC. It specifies CASSLEVRESGYTF. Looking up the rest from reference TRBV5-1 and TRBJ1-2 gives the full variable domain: KAGVTQTPRYLIKTRGQQVTLSCSPISGHRSVSWYQQTPGQGLQFLFEYFSETQRNKGNFPGRFSGRQFSNSRSEMNVSTLELGDSALYLCASSLEVRESGYTFGSGTRLTVV.

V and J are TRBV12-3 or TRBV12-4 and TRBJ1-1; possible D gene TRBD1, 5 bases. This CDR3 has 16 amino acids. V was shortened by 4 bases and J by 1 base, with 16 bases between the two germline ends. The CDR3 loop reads CASSSSAATENTEAFF. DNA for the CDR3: TGTGCCAGCAGTTCCAGTGCCGCGACAGAGAACACTGAAGCTTTCTTT.

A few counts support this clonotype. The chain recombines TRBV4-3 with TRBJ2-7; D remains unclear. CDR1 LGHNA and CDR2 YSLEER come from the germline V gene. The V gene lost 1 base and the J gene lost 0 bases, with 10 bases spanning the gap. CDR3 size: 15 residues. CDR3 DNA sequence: TGCGCCAGCAGCCAAGGATCCGAAAGCTCCTACGAGCAGTACTTC. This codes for CASSQGSESSYEQYF.

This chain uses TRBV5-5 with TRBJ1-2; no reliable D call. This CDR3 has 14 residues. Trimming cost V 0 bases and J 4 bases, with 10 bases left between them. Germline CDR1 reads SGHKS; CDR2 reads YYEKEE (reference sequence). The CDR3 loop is CASSLVWGTYGYTF. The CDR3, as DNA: TGTGCCAGCAGCTTGGTCTGGGGAACCTATGGCTACACCTTC.

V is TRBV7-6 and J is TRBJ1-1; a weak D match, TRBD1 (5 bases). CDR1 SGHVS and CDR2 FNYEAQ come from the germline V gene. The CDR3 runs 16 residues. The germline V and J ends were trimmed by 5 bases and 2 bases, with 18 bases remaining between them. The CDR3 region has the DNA TGTGCCAGCAGCGCCTACCCCGGGACGGTAAACACTGAAGCTTTCTTT. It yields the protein CASSAYPGTVNTEAFF.

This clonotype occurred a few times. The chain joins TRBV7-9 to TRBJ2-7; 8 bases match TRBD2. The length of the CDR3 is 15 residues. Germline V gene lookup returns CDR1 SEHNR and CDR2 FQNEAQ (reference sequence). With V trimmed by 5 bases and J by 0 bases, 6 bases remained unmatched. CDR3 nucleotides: TGTGCCAGCAGCATAAGCGGGGGTAGCTCCTACGAGCAGTACTTC. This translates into CASSISGGSSYEQYF. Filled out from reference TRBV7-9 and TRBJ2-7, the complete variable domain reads DTGVSQNPRHKITKRGQNVTFRCDPISEHNRLYWYRQTLGQGPEFLTYFQNEAQLEKSRLLSDRFSAERPKGSFSTLEIQRTEQGDSAMYLCASSISGGSSYEQYFGPGTRLTVT.

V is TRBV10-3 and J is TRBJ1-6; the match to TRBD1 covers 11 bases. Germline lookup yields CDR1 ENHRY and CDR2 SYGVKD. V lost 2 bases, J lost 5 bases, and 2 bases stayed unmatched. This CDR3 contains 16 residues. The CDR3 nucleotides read TGTGCCATCAGTGAGAGGGACAGGGGGGATAATTCACCCCTCCACTTT. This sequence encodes CAISERDRGDNSPLHF.

Here the CDR3 reads CASSGGEQYF. DNA of the CDR3: TGTGCCAGCAGTGGTGGCGAGCAGTACTTC. V gene TRBV25-1 combines with J gene TRBJ2-7; no clear D. The germline V gene encodes CDR1 MGHDK and CDR2 SYGVNS. Deletions cut 4 bases from V and 6 bases from J, with 4 bases between. The CDR3 is made up of 10 amino acids.

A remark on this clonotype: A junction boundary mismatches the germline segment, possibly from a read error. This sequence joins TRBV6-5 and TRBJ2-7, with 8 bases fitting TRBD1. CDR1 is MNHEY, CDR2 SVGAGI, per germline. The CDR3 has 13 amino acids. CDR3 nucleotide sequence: TGTGCCGGCAGTCGGACAGGGACCTACGAGCAGTACTTC. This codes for CAGSRTGTYEQYF.

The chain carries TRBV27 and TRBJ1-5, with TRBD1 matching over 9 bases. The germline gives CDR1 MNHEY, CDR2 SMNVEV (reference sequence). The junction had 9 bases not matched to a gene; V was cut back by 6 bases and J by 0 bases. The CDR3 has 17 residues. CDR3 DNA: TGTGCCAGCAGCCCCACAGGGGGCGTTTATAGCAATCAGCCCCAGCATTTT. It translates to CASSPTGGVYSNQPQHF.

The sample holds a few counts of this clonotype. CDR3 sequence reads: CSARSGPLNTEAFF. CDR3 DNA sequence: TGCAGTGCTAGATCTGGCCCTTTGAACACTGAAGCTTTCTTT. V usage is TRBV20-1 and J usage is TRBJ1-1; no firm D call. CDR1 is DFQATT and CDR2 is SNEGSKA in the germline V gene (reference sequence). Trimming stripped 2 bases from V and 0 bases from J, with 10 bases between. The CDR3 is made up of 14 amino acids.

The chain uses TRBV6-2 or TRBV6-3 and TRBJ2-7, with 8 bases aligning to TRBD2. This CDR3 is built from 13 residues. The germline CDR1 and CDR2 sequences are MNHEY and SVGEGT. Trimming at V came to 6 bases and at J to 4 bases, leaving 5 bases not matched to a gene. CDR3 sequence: CASRGGGKYEQYF. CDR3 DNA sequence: TGTGCCAGCAGAGGCGGGGGGAAATACGAGCAGTACTTC.

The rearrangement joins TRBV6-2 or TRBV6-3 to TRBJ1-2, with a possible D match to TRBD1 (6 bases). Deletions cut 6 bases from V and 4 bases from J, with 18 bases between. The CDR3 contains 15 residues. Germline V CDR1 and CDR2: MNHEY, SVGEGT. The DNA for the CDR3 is TGTGCCAGCAGACCTACCCGGACAGCTCTCTATGGCTACACCTTC. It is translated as CASRPTRTALYGYTF.

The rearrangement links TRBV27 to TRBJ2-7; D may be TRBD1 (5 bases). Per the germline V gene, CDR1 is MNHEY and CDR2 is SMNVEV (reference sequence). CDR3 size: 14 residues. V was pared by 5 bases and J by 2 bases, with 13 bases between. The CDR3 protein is CASSPQEATYEQYF. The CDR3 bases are TGTGCCAGCAGTCCACAGGAAGCTACCTACGAGCAGTACTTC.

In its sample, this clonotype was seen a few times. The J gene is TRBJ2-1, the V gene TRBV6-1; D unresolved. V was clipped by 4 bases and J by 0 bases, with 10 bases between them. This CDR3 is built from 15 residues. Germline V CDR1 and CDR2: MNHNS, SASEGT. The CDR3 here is CASSGRSSSYNEQFF. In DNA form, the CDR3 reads TGTGCCAGCAGTGGGCGGAGCAGCTCCTACAATGAGCAGTTCTTC.

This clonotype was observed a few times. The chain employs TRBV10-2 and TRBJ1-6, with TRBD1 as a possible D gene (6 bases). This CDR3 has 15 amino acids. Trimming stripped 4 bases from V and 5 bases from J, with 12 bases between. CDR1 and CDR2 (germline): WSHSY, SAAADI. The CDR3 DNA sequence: TGCGCCAGCAGTGGTGGGGGACACCATAATTCACCCCTCCACTTT. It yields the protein CASSGGGHHNSPLHF.

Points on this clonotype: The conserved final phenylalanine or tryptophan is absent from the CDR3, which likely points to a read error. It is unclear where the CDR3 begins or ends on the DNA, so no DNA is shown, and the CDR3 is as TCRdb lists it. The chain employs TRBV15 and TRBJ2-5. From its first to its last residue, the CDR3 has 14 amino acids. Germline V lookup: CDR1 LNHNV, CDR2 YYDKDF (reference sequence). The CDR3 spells CATSNGHSGETRYL.

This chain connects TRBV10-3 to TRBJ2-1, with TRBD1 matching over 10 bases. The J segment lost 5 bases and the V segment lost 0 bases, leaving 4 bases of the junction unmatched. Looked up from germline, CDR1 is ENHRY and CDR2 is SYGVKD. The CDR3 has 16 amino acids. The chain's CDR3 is CAISESGTGEHNEQFF. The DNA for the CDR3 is TGTGCCATCAGTGAGTCTGGGACAGGGGAACACAATGAGCAGTTCTTC.

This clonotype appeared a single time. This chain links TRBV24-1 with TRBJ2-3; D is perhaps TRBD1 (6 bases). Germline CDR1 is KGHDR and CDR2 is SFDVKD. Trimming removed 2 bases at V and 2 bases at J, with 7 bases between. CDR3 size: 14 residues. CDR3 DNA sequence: TGTGCCACCAGTGATTGGGACATCACAGATACGCAGTATTTT. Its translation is CATSDWDITDTQYF.